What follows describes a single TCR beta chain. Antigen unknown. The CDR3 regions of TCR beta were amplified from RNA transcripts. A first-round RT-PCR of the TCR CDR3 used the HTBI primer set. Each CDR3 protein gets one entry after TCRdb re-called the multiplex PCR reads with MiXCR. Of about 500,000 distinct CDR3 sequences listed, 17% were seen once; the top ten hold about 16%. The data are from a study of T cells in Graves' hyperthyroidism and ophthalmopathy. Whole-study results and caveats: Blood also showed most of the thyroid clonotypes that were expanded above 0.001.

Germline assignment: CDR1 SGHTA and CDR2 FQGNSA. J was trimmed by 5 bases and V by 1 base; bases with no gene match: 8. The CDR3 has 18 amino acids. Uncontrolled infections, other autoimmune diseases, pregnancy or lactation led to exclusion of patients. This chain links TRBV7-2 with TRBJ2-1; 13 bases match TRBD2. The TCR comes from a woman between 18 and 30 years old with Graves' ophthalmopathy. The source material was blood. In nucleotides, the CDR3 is TGTGCCAGCAGCTTAGGTAGGACTAGCGGGAGATCCCACAATGAGCAGTTCTTC. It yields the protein CASSLGRTSGRSHNEQFF.